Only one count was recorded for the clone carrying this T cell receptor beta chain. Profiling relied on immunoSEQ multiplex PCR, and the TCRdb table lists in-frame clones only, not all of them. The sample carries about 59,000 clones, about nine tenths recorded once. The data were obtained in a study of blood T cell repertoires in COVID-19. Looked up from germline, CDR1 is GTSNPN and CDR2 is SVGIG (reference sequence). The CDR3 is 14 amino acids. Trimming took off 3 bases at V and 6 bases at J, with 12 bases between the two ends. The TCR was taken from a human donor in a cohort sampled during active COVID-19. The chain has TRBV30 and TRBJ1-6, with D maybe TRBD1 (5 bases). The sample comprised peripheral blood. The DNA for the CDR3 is TGTGCCTGGAGAGGTGGGGGAGGTAATTCACCCCTCCACTTT. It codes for CAWRGGGGNSPLHF.